The 9 T cell receptor beta chains listed next were all sequenced from one sample in a study of blood T cells in healthy people across ages. The use of a sample-barcoded 5' primer and a J-beta primer mix characterized a second PCR of roughly 7 to 11 cycles. TCRdb re-called the 5' RACE reads with MiXCR, one entry per CDR3 protein. The sample records more than 650,000 distinct CDR3 sequences, about 24% being singletons. The sample comprised blood. The receptors derive from a man between 65 and 80 years old in good health.

This chain joins TRBV2 and TRBJ1-2; D remains unclear. V shed 3 bases and J shed 5 bases, with 10 bases lying between them. The CDR3 covers 13 residues. The germline CDR1 and CDR2 sequences are SNHLY and FYNNEI. The CDR3 sequence is CASSEGPGYGYTF. In nucleotides, the CDR3 is TGTGCCAGCAGTGAGGGTCCAGGATATGGCTACACCTTC. Based on the CDR3 plus reference TRBV2 and TRBJ1-2, the full variable domain is EPEVTQTPSHQVTQMGQEVILRCVPISNHLYFYWYRQILGQKVEFLVSFYNNEISEKSEIFDDQFSVERPDGSNFTLKIRSTKLEDSAMYFCASSEGPGYGYTFGSGTRLTVV.

This clonotype was detected only a few times. The V and J genes are TRBV6-1 and TRBJ1-1; D gene uncertain. This CDR3 has 14 amino acids. Looked up from germline, CDR1 is MNHNS and CDR2 is SASEGT. V lost 5 bases and J 1 base, leaving 11 bases between the germline ends. CDR3 region: CASSLYNSNTEAFF. DNA of the CDR3: TGTGCCAGCAGTCTGTATAACTCGAACACTGAAGCTTTCTTT.

This chain links TRBV24-1 with TRBJ2-5; D unresolved. The J call may be mistaken, given a closer DNA end match to TRBJ2-1. Germline V lookup: CDR1 KGHDR, CDR2 SFDVKD. There are 12 residues in the CDR3. The chain's CDR3 is CATSNYVGEQFF. DNA of the CDR3: TGTGCCACCAGTAACTACGTCGGTGAGCAGTTCTTC.

CDR3 bases: TGTGCCAGCAGCCAAAACAGGGGAAAAGATACGCAGTATTTT. Its translation: CASSQNRGKDTQYF. The rearrangement links TRBV27 to TRBJ2-3, with 7 bases fitting TRBD1. The CDR3 runs to 14 residues. Trimming took 6 bases from V and 5 from J; bases not matched to a gene: 8. The germline CDR1 and CDR2 sequences are MNHEY and SMNVEV (reference sequence).

This rearrangement joins TRBV18 to TRBJ1-1, with 7 nucleotides matching TRBD1. CDR1 is KGHSH and CDR2 is LQKENI in the germline V gene. The CDR3 loop spans 16 amino acids. The V segment lost 4 bases and the J segment 6 bases; nucleotides outside the gene matches: 14. The CDR3 is CASSLDRVKPGSEAFF. The CDR3 bases are TGTGCCAGCTCACTTGACAGGGTCAAACCAGGGTCTGAAGCTTTCTTT.

This clonotype was observed a handful of times. The rearrangement joins TRBV9 to TRBJ2-7, with TRBD1 identical over 7 bases. Germline V gives CDR1 SGDLS, CDR2 YYNGEE. This CDR3 is built from 16 residues. With V trimmed by 3 bases and J by 1 base, 10 bases remained unmatched. The CDR3 nucleotides are TGTGCCAGCAGCGCGACTCCAGGGGGTCGTTCCTACGAGCAGTACTTC. This translates into CASSATPGGRSYEQYF.

This clonotype appeared many times. The CDR3 sequence: CASSPRTTGELFF. The CDR3 DNA reads TGTGCCAGCTCACCACGAACCACAGGGGAGCTGTTTTTT. This sequence joins TRBV18 and TRBJ2-2; D call uncertain. The CDR3 covers 13 residues. CDR1 is KGHSH and CDR2 is LQKENI in the germline V gene. Trimming took off 1 base at V and 8 bases at J, with 8 bases between the two ends. The entire variable domain, with the rest obtained from reference TRBV18 and TRBJ2-2, is as follows: NAGVMQNPRHLVRRRGQEARLRCSPMKGHSHVYWYRQLPEEGLKFMVYLQKENIIDESGMPKERFSAEFPKEGPSILRIQQVVRGDSAAYFCASSPRTTGELFFGEGSRLTVL.

This rearrangement joins TRBV12-3 or TRBV12-4 to TRBJ2-3, with a tentative D call TRBD1 (5 bases). With 7 bases removed from V and 2 bases from J, the gap between germline ends came to 16 bases. The CDR3 consists of 15 residues. The CDR3 is CASTSAGYPTDTQYF. CDR3 in DNA: TGTGCCAGCACCTCCGCAGGGTACCCCACAGATACGCAGTATTTT.

The chain couples TRBV13 to TRBJ1-1; D is possibly TRBD1 (6 bases). The V end was cut by 3 bases, the J end by 5 bases, with 16 bases between. CDR1 PRHDT and CDR2 FYEKMQ come from the germline V gene (reference sequence). The CDR3 has 15 amino acids. CDR3 loop: CASSFYGGPGTEAFF. The CDR3 DNA follows: TGTGCCAGCAGCTTTTACGGGGGGCCGGGTACTGAAGCTTTCTTT.